This note documents a single T cell receptor (beta chain) sequence. These data belong to a study of blood T cell repertoires in COVID-19. Study background: The analysed material was cDNA or gDNA that came from T cells, B-cell-depleted T cells, or PBMCs.

Libraries were prepared by immunoSEQ multiplex PCR; TCRdb keeps only in-frame clonotypes and omits some of them. Counted here are 200,000 to 250,000 clones, around nine tenths occurring once; the ten biggest clones make up approximately 2.6%. V lost 4 bases to trimming and J lost 2 bases, with 12 bases between them. Germline CDR1 reads SQVTM; CDR2 reads ANQGSEA. This CDR3 contains 15 residues. The J gene is TRBJ2-6, the V gene TRBV29-1; possibly TRBD1 for D (6 bases). The clonotype was recovered from a woman aged 55 to 70 with acute or convalescent COVID-19. Sequenced input: peripheral blood. The CDR3 sequence is CSVGRGDAGANVLTF. Here the CDR3 DNA reads TGCAGCGTTGGCAGGGGAGACGCTGGGGCCAACGTCCTGACTTTC.